The text below deals with one TCR beta chain. Its antigen is as yet unknown. CDR3 length: 15 amino acids. The J segment lost 6 bases and the V segment lost 6 bases, leaving 14 bases of the junction unmatched. The V gene's germline CDR1 is MDHEN and CDR2 SYDVKM. This sample stems from a study of T cell clones after liver transplantation. Overall study: In this trial, immunosuppression withdrawal was attempted within 2 years of liver transplant. HCV positivity affected three of eight recipients; the rest lacked autoimmune or viral indications.

The protocol was immunoSEQ multiplex PCR, while the TCRdb copy is restricted to in-frame clones and leaves out a portion. The data show more than 65,000 clones, with under 90% seen just once and 0.79% held by the top ten. Study results and caveats: Small, mixed patient groups and varying post-transplant times limit these conclusions. A significant post-transplant drop in circulating graft-donor-reactive CD4 TCRbeta sequences occurred in most of the 8 subjects.

This sequence joins TRBV28 and TRBJ2-7, with 7 positions matching TRBD2. The sequence was obtained from a human patient who received a liver transplant. A share of the T cells may be of graft donor origin. Sequenced here: CD4+ T cells from blood, sampled 12 months after liver transplant. As DNA, the CDR3 is TGTGCCAGCAGGGGAGGGGCCGCAGGAAGAGGCGAGCAGTACTTC. It encodes CASRGGAAGRGEQYF.